The rows below give T cell receptor beta chains drawn from one sample of a study of technical replicates of blood from a handful of donors. Sequencing used immunoSEQ multiplex PCR; TCRdb keeps in-frame clones, though not all of them. The table records some 80,000 clones, 91% of them present only once. Sample: T cells isolated from PBMCs. These receptors all stem from a human donor in good health. Both conserved end residues are part of each CDR3. Each record gives: J gene, V gene, D gene, clone size, CDR3 protein, CDR3 DNA. D genes are given only for firm matches. Part of the rows lack a size; the others show once, few, many or a class for expanded clones.

j_call: TRBJ2-5; v_call: TRBV5-6; d_call: -; clone_size: -; cdr3_aa: CASSPGGYQETQYF; cdr3_nt: TGTGCCAGCAGCCCGGGGGGCTACCAAGAGACCCAGTACTTC
j_call: TRBJ2-1; v_call: TRBV7-3; d_call: TRBD2; clone_size: -; cdr3_aa: CASSPLAGSYNEQFF; cdr3_nt: TGTGCCAGCAGCCCACTAGCGGGAAGCTACAATGAGCAGTTCTTC
j_call: TRBJ2-2; v_call: TRBV11-3; d_call: -; clone_size: -; cdr3_aa: CASSLEESNTGELFF; cdr3_nt: TGTGCCAGCAGCTTGGAGGAAAGTAACACCGGGGAGCTGTTTTTT
j_call: TRBJ1-4; v_call: TRBV27; d_call: TRBD1; clone_size: -; cdr3_aa: CASGQGSTTNEKLFF; cdr3_nt: TGTGCCAGCGGACAGGGGAGCACAACTAATGAAAAACTGTTTTTT
j_call: TRBJ1-2; v_call: TRBV9; d_call: -; clone_size: few; cdr3_aa: CASSVETRAGGYGYTF; cdr3_nt: TGTGCCAGCAGCGTAGAGACTAGGGCAGGCGGATATGGCTACACCTTC
j_call: TRBJ1-5; v_call: TRBV7-9; d_call: TRBD1; clone_size: -; cdr3_aa: CASSLGDREGKLF; cdr3_nt: TGTGCCAGCAGCTTAGGGGACAGGGAAGGAAAATTATTT
j_call: TRBJ2-4; v_call: TRBV5-4; d_call: -; clone_size: once; cdr3_aa: CASSLGGGGMGQNIQYF; cdr3_nt: TGTGCCAGCAGCTTGGGTGGCGGCGGGATGGGGCAAAACATTCAGTACTTC
j_call: TRBJ2-2; v_call: TRBV27; d_call: TRBD2; clone_size: -; cdr3_aa: CASSTGGPGELFF; cdr3_nt: TGTGCCAGCAGCACGGGGGGTCCCGGGGAGCTGTTTTTT
j_call: TRBJ1-5; v_call: TRBV19; d_call: -; clone_size: -; cdr3_aa: CASRGGAYNQPQHF; cdr3_nt: TGTGCCAGTAGGGGAGGGGCTTACAATCAGCCCCAGCATTTT
j_call: TRBJ2-5; v_call: TRBV2; d_call: TRBD1; clone_size: -; cdr3_aa: CASKSPRTGGLGAETQYF; cdr3_nt: TGTGCCAGCAAATCCCCGAGGACAGGGGGCTTGGGGGCAGAGACCCAGTACTTC
j_call: TRBJ2-7; v_call: TRBV14; d_call: TRBD2; clone_size: -; cdr3_aa: CASSQGSSGSHEQYF; cdr3_nt: TGTGCCAGCAGCCAAGGGTCTAGCGGGAGCCACGAGCAGTACTTC
j_call: TRBJ1-2; v_call: TRBV6-5; d_call: -; clone_size: -; cdr3_aa: CASRGGVTYGYTF; cdr3_nt: TGTGCCAGCAGGGGGGGGGTTACCTATGGCTACACCTTC
j_call: TRBJ1-5; v_call: TRBV7-9; d_call: -; clone_size: once; cdr3_aa: CASSLITTVDNQPQHF; cdr3_nt: TGTGCCAGCAGCTTAATCACTACGGTAGACAATCAGCCCCAGCATTTT
j_call: TRBJ2-7; v_call: TRBV4-2; d_call: TRBD1; clone_size: -; cdr3_aa: CASSHVTGTGIYEQYF; cdr3_nt: TGTGCCAGCAGCCACGTCACCGGGACAGGCATCTACGAGCAGTACTTC
j_call: TRBJ1-4; v_call: TRBV10-3; d_call: -; clone_size: -; cdr3_aa: CAISEGGNEKLFF; cdr3_nt: TGTGCCATCAGTGAGGGCGGTAATGAAAAACTGTTTTTT
j_call: TRBJ2-7; v_call: TRBV6-6; d_call: TRBD1; clone_size: -; cdr3_aa: CASSLTGGSYEQYF; cdr3_nt: TGTGCCAGCAGCCTAACAGGGGGCTCCTACGAGCAGTACTTC
j_call: TRBJ2-4; v_call: TRBV29-1; d_call: -; clone_size: -; cdr3_aa: CSVKRDGDIQYF; cdr3_nt: TGCAGCGTAAAACGGGATGGGGACATTCAGTACTTC
j_call: TRBJ1-4; v_call: TRBV19; d_call: -; clone_size: -; cdr3_aa: CASSIGGAGANEKLFF; cdr3_nt: TGTGCCAGTAGTATTGGGGGCGCGGGAGCTAATGAAAAACTGTTTTTT
j_call: TRBJ2-7; v_call: TRBV6-1; d_call: TRBD2; clone_size: -; cdr3_aa: CASVPGGTYEQYF; cdr3_nt: TGTGCCAGCGTTCCGGGGGGGACCTACGAGCAGTACTTC
j_call: TRBJ2-5; v_call: TRBV7-9; d_call: TRBD2; clone_size: once; cdr3_aa: CASSRGLAAQETQYF; cdr3_nt: TGTGCCAGCAGCCGGGGACTAGCGGCCCAAGAGACCCAGTACTTC
j_call: TRBJ1-4; v_call: TRBV6-5; d_call: -; clone_size: -; cdr3_aa: CASSYSTLGEKLFF; cdr3_nt: TGTGCCAGCAGTTACTCGACTCTGGGTGAAAAACTGTTTTTT
j_call: TRBJ1-1; v_call: TRBV9; d_call: -; clone_size: -; cdr3_aa: CASSARVTMNTEAFF; cdr3_nt: TGTGCCAGCAGCGCGAGGGTAACTATGAACACTGAAGCTTTCTTT
j_call: TRBJ1-1; v_call: TRBV4-2; d_call: -; clone_size: -; cdr3_aa: CASSHRDQGAFF; cdr3_nt: TGTGCCAGCAGCCACCGTGACCAGGGGGCTTTCTTT
j_call: TRBJ2-2; v_call: TRBV9; d_call: -; clone_size: -; cdr3_aa: CASSANGELFF; cdr3_nt: TGTGCCAGCAGCGCCAACGGGGAGCTGTTTTTT
j_call: TRBJ1-2; v_call: TRBV28; d_call: -; clone_size: medium-sized; cdr3_aa: CASSLFSGRDGYTF; cdr3_nt: TGTGCCAGCAGTTTATTCTCAGGGAGGGATGGCTACACCTTC
j_call: TRBJ2-3; v_call: TRBV6-5; d_call: TRBD1; clone_size: -; cdr3_aa: CASSYPDRAGTDTQYF; cdr3_nt: TGTGCCAGCAGTTACCCGGACAGGGCTGGCACAGATACGCAGTATTTT
j_call: TRBJ2-4; v_call: TRBV2; d_call: -; clone_size: -; cdr3_aa: CASSPTTPANIQYF; cdr3_nt: TGTGCCAGCAGTCCTACCACCCCCGCAAACATTCAGTACTTC
j_call: TRBJ2-3; v_call: TRBV7-6; d_call: TRBD2; clone_size: -; cdr3_aa: CASVTGGGTDTQYF; cdr3_nt: TGTGCCAGCGTAACGGGAGGAGGCACAGATACGCAGTATTTT
j_call: TRBJ2-1; v_call: TRBV11-3; d_call: -; clone_size: few; cdr3_aa: CASSPGLMNNEQFF; cdr3_nt: TGTGCCAGCAGCCCAGGACTAATGAACAATGAGCAGTTCTTC
j_call: TRBJ2-1; v_call: TRBV5-4; d_call: TRBD2; clone_size: -; cdr3_aa: CASSLGLAGGEQFF; cdr3_nt: TGTGCCAGCAGCTTAGGACTAGCGGGTGGTGAGCAGTTCTTC
j_call: TRBJ2-1; v_call: TRBV4-1; d_call: TRBD2; clone_size: -; cdr3_aa: CASSQEKERERYNEQFF; cdr3_nt: TGCGCCAGCAGCCAAGAAAAAGAGCGGGAGAGGTACAATGAGCAGTTCTTC
j_call: TRBJ2-1; v_call: TRBV6-5; d_call: -; clone_size: -; cdr3_aa: CASSYASGGGEQFF; cdr3_nt: TGTGCCAGCAGTTACGCCTCAGGGGGAGGTGAGCAGTTCTTC
j_call: TRBJ1-5; v_call: TRBV7-9; d_call: -; clone_size: -; cdr3_aa: CASSLEAGDSNQPQHF; cdr3_nt: TGTGCCAGCAGCTTAGAGGCGGGAGATAGCAATCAGCCCCAGCATTTT
j_call: TRBJ2-7; v_call: TRBV6-5; d_call: -; clone_size: -; cdr3_aa: CASSRYRDEQYF; cdr3_nt: TGTGCCAGCAGTCGATACAGGGACGAGCAGTACTTC
j_call: TRBJ1-4; v_call: TRBV4-1; d_call: -; clone_size: -; cdr3_aa: CASRGTVRDNEKLFF; cdr3_nt: TGCGCCAGCCGTGGAACGGTCCGGGATAATGAAAAACTGTTTTTT
j_call: TRBJ1-1; v_call: TRBV27; d_call: TRBD1; clone_size: -; cdr3_aa: CASSLGQAYKSNTEAFF; cdr3_nt: TGTGCCAGCAGTTTGGGACAGGCCTACAAATCGAACACTGAAGCTTTCTTT
j_call: TRBJ2-1; v_call: TRBV7-8; d_call: TRBD2; clone_size: once; cdr3_aa: CASSFESRLAGARRSYNEQFF; cdr3_nt: TGTGCCAGCAGCTTTGAGTCCAGACTAGCGGGAGCTCGCCGGAGCTACAATGAGCAGTTCTTC
j_call: TRBJ2-2; v_call: TRBV5-6; d_call: -; clone_size: -; cdr3_aa: CASSAGARELFF; cdr3_nt: TGTGCCAGCAGCGCGGGGGCCAGGGAGCTGTTTTTT
j_call: TRBJ2-7; v_call: TRBV7-6; d_call: TRBD2; clone_size: -; cdr3_aa: CASSSTSGIYEQYF; cdr3_nt: TGTGCCAGCAGCTCGACTAGCGGGATCTACGAGCAGTACTTC
j_call: TRBJ2-1; v_call: TRBV2; d_call: -; clone_size: -; cdr3_aa: CASSDSDYNEQFF; cdr3_nt: TGTGCCAGCAGTGACAGCGACTACAATGAGCAGTTCTTC
j_call: TRBJ2-2; v_call: TRBV25-1; d_call: TRBD1; clone_size: -; cdr3_aa: CASSALQGYGGELFF; cdr3_nt: TGTGCCAGCAGTGCTCTACAGGGGTACGGCGGGGAGCTGTTTTTT
j_call: TRBJ2-1; v_call: TRBV27; d_call: TRBD1; clone_size: -; cdr3_aa: CASRHDRDSYNEQFF; cdr3_nt: TGTGCCAGCAGACACGACAGGGACTCCTACAATGAGCAGTTCTTC
j_call: TRBJ1-4; v_call: TRBV29-1; d_call: TRBD1; clone_size: -; cdr3_aa: CSVPTGPSEKLFF; cdr3_nt: TGCAGCGTGCCGACAGGGCCGTCTGAAAAACTGTTTTTT
j_call: TRBJ1-1; v_call: TRBV28; d_call: -; clone_size: -; cdr3_aa: CASIRGTEAFF; cdr3_nt: TGTGCCAGCATACGCGGCACTGAAGCTTTCTTT
j_call: TRBJ2-1; v_call: TRBV11-2; d_call: -; clone_size: -; cdr3_aa: CASSLGGEQFF; cdr3_nt: TGTGCCAGCAGCTTAGGCGGTGAGCAGTTCTTC
j_call: TRBJ2-7; v_call: TRBV7-2; d_call: TRBD2; clone_size: -; cdr3_aa: CASSLQGGYYEQYF; cdr3_nt: TGTGCCAGCAGCTTACAGGGAGGGTACTACGAGCAGTACTTC
j_call: TRBJ1-1; v_call: TRBV15; d_call: TRBD1; clone_size: -; cdr3_aa: CATSSETGMNTEAFF; cdr3_nt: TGTGCCACCAGCTCCGAGACAGGGATGAACACTGAAGCTTTCTTT
j_call: TRBJ2-2; v_call: TRBV18; d_call: -; clone_size: -; cdr3_aa: CASSPGNTGELFF; cdr3_nt: TGTGCCAGCTCCCCGGGGAACACCGGGGAGCTGTTTTTT
j_call: TRBJ1-3; v_call: TRBV5-1; d_call: TRBD1; clone_size: -; cdr3_aa: CASSADRAGGNTIYF; cdr3_nt: TGCGCCAGCAGCGCTGACAGGGCAGGCGGAAACACCATATATTTT
j_call: TRBJ2-5; v_call: TRBV19; d_call: TRBD1; clone_size: -; cdr3_aa: CASSPGTGWGETQYF; cdr3_nt: TGTGCCAGTAGTCCCGGGACAGGGTGGGGAGAGACCCAGTACTTC
j_call: TRBJ1-1; v_call: TRBV7-7; d_call: -; clone_size: -; cdr3_aa: CASSLGANTEAFF; cdr3_nt: TGTGCCAGCAGCCTGGGCGCGAACACTGAAGCTTTCTTT
j_call: TRBJ2-7; v_call: TRBV10-3; d_call: -; clone_size: -; cdr3_aa: CAISVLKPTGTYSYEQYF; cdr3_nt: TGTGCCATCAGTGTCTTAAAACCTACCGGGACATACTCCTACGAGCAGTACTTC